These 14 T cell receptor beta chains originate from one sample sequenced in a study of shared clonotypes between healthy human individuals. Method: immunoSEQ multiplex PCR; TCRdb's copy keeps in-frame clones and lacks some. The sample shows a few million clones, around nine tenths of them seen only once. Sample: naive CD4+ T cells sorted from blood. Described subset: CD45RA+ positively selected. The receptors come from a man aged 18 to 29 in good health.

This CDR3 is CASSETGTGFYEQYF. The CDR3 DNA follows: TGTGCCAGCAGTGAAACCGGGACAGGGTTTTACGAGCAGTACTTC. V is TRBV25-1 and J is TRBJ2-7; the match to TRBD1 covers 9 bases. Germline V gene sequence: CDR1 MGHDK, CDR2 SYGVNS. The CDR3 consists of 15 residues. Unmatched junction bases numbered 6, after V lost 2 bases and J lost 4 bases.

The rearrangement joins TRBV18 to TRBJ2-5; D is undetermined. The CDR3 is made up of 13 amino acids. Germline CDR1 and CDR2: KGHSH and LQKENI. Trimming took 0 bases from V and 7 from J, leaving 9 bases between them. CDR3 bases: TGTGCCAGCTCACCACCGGGGATTCGGACCCAGTACTTC. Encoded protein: CASSPPGIRTQYF.

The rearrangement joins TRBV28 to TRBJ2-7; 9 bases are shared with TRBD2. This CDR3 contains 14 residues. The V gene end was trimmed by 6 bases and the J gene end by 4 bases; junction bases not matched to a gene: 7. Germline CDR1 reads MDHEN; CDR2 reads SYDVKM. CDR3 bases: TGTGCCAGCAGACGCGGCGGGGGGGAGTACGAGCAGTACTTC. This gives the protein CASRRGGGEYEQYF.

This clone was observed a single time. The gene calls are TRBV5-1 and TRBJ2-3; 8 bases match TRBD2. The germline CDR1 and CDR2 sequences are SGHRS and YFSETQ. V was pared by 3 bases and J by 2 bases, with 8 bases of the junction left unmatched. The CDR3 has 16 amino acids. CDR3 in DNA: TGCGCCAGCAGCTGGGGGCGGGGGGCGACCACAGATACGCAGTATTTT. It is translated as CASSWGRGATTDTQYF.

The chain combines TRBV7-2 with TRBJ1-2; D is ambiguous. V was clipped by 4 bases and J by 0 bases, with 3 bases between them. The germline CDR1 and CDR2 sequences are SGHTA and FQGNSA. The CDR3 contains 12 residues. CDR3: CASSSTNYGYTF. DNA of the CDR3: TGTGCCAGCAGCTCTACTAACTATGGCTACACCTTC.

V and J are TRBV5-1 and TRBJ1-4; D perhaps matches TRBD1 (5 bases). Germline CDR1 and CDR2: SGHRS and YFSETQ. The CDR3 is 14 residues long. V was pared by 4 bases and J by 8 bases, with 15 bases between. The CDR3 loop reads CASSPRGADEKLFF. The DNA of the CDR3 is TGCGCCAGCAGCCCTCGCGGGGCCGACGAAAAACTGTTTTTT.

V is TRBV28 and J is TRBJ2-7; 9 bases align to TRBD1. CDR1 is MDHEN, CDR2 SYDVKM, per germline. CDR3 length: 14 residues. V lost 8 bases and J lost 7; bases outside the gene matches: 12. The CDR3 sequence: CASATTGGRVEQYF. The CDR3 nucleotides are TGTGCCAGCGCGACGACAGGGGGAAGGGTAGAGCAGTACTTC. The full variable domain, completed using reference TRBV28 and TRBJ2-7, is DVKVTQSSRYLVKRTGEKVFLECVQDMDHENMFWYRQDPGLGLRLIYFSYDVKMKEKGDIPEGYSVSREKKERFSLILESASTNQTSMYLCASATTGGRVEQYFGPGTRLTVT.

The CDR3 region is CASTSQDRVAGYTF. Written as DNA, the CDR3 is TGTGCCAGCACCTCACAAGACAGGGTGGCTGGCTACACCTTC. The chain couples TRBV7-8 to TRBJ1-2, with TRBD1 identical over 7 bases. V lost 7 bases and J lost 7; bases outside the gene matches: 12. CDR3 size: 14 residues. Per the germline V gene, CDR1 is SGHVS and CDR2 is FQNEAQ.

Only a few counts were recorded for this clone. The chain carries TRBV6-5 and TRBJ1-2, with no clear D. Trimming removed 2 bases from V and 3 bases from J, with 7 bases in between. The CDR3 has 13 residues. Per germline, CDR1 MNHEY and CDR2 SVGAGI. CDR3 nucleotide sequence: TGTGCCAGCAGTTACGGGGTCGACTATGGCTACACCTTC. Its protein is CASSYGVDYGYTF.

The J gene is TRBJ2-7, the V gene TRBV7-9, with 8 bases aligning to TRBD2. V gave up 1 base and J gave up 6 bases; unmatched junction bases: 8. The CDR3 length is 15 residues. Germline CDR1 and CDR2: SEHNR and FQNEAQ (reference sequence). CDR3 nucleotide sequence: TGTGCCAGCAGCTTAGTGGGGCTAGCGGGCTCCGAGCAGTACTTC. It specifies CASSLVGLAGSEQYF.

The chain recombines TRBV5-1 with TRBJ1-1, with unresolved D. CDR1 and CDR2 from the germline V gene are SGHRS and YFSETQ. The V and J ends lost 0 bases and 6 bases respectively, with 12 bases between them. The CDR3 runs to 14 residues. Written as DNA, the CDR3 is TGCGCCAGCAGCTTGGGAAGGGTCGACGCTGAAGCTTTCTTT. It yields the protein CASSLGRVDAEAFF.

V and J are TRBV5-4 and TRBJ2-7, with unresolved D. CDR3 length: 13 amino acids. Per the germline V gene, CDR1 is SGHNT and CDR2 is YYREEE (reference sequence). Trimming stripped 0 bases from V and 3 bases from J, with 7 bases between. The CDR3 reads CASSLERVYEQYF. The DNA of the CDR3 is TGTGCCAGCAGCTTGGAAAGGGTCTACGAGCAGTACTTC.

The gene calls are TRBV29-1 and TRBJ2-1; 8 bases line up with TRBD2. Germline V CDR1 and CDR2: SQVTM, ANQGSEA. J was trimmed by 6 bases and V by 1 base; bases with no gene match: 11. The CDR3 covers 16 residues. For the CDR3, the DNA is TGCAGCGTTGAAGGCGACTTTACGGGAGGGGTCAATGAGCAGTTCTTC. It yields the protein CSVEGDFTGGVNEQFF.

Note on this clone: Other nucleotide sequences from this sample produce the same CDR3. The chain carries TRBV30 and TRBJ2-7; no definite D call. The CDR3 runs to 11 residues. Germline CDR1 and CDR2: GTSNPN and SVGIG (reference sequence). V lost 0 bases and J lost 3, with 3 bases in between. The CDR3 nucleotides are TGTGCCTGGAGTGTACTCTACGAGCAGTACTTC. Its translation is CAWSVLYEQYF.